One and the same sample provided the 11 T cell receptor beta chains below, sequenced in a study of memory CD4+ T cells and cytomegalovirus serostatus. Only in-frame clones appear in the TCRdb table, and some are missing; sequencing was by immunoSEQ multiplex PCR. The table has some 54,000 clones, around four fifths seen once; the top ten hold roughly 1.5%. The sort gate was single viable CD3+CD4+CD8-CD45RO+ cells for memory CD4+ T cells. Sequencing was carried out using memory CD4+ T cells from blood. The receptors were gathered from an adult in good health and CMV-seropositive.

This clone occurred a few times. This sequence joins TRBV6-5 and TRBJ1-1; no clear D. The CDR3 has 15 amino acids. V was shortened by 2 bases and J by 5 bases, with 15 bases between the two germline ends. The V gene's germline CDR1 is MNHEY and CDR2 SVGAGI. In nucleotides, the CDR3 is TGTGCCAGCAGTTACGCATCCCGGATGGGTACTGAAGCTTTCTTT. Amino acid sequence: CASSYASRMGTEAFF.

J is TRBJ1-5 and V is TRBV4-2; D unresolved. This CDR3 has 15 residues. V was trimmed by 1 base and J by 0 bases, leaving 7 bases between them. Per germline, CDR1 LGHNA and CDR2 YNFKEQ. The CDR3 sequence: CASSQGTASNQPQHF. CDR3 bases: TGTGCCAGCAGCCAAGGAACAGCTAGCAATCAGCCCCAGCATTTT.

The chain combines TRBV27 with TRBJ1-2, with 10 bases matching TRBD1. The J segment lost 1 base and the V segment lost 4 bases, leaving 6 bases of the junction unmatched. This CDR3 is 16 amino acids long. Germline CDR1 reads MNHEY; CDR2 reads SMNVEV (reference sequence). In DNA, the CDR3 is TGTGCCAGCAGTTCGACAGGGGGCACTAGTAACTATGGCTACACCTTC. It translates to CASSSTGGTSNYGYTF.

The CDR3 sequence is CASRKDRMRDTIYF. In DNA, the CDR3 is TGTGCCAGCAGGAAGGACAGGATGAGGGACACCATATATTTT. The chain joins TRBV28 to TRBJ1-3; TRBD1 matches at 7 bases. The germline V gene encodes CDR1 MDHEN and CDR2 SYDVKM. V lost 6 bases to trimming and J lost 8 bases; unmatched junction nucleotides: 10. The CDR3 is 14 amino acids.

The CDR3 spells CASSGRDRGPANYGYTF. For the CDR3, the DNA is TGTGCCAGTAGTGGACGGGACAGAGGACCAGCTAACTATGGCTACACCTTC. The rearrangement links TRBV19 to TRBJ1-2; 7 bases map to TRBD1. V was pared by 5 bases and J by 0 bases, with 12 bases of the junction left unmatched. The germline V gene has CDR1 LNHDA and CDR2 SQIVND (reference sequence). This CDR3 is 17 amino acids long.

The rearrangement uses TRBV5-1 and TRBJ2-7; 7 nucleotides agree with TRBD1. Germline lookup yields CDR1 SGHRS and CDR2 YFSETQ. The CDR3 extends over 16 amino acids. The ends lost 1 base at V and 5 bases at J; junction bases unmatched: 12. In DNA, the CDR3 is TGCGCCAGCAGCTTGCCGGGACAGTTCTTTCGCGACGAGCAGTACTTC. It translates to CASSLPGQFFRDEQYF.

V and J are TRBV7-3 and TRBJ2-3; D possibly corresponds to TRBD2 (6 bases). There are 14 residues in the CDR3. Between the trimmed V and J ends, which lost 2 bases and 2 bases, there was a span of 8 bases. Germline values: CDR1 SGHTA, CDR2 FQGTGA. The CDR3 DNA is TGTGCCAGCAGCTTAGGGGACTTCACAGATACGCAGTATTTT. Protein: CASSLGDFTDTQYF.

The chain joins TRBV10-2 to TRBJ1-1; TRBD1 matches 9 bases. V dropped 6 bases and J dropped 5; count of bases not matched to a gene: 7. This CDR3 region has 14 residues. CDR1 is WSHSY and CDR2 is SAAADI in the germline V gene. This CDR3 reads CASRERTGVTEAFF. The CDR3 DNA is TGCGCCAGCAGAGAAAGGACAGGGGTGACTGAAGCTTTCTTT.

The J gene is TRBJ1-1, the V gene TRBV29-1; no firm D call. V lost 4 bases to trimming and J lost 4 bases, with 10 bases between them. This CDR3 has 12 amino acids. Per the germline V gene, CDR1 is SQVTM and CDR2 is ANQGSEA. Here the CDR3 DNA reads TGCAGCGTTGTCCCCACGAGCACTGAAGCTTTCTTT. This gives the protein CSVVPTSTEAFF.

The chain uses TRBV30 and TRBJ1-5; no reliable D call. The CDR3 covers 14 residues. V was trimmed by 3 bases and J by 1 base, leaving 10 bases between them. CDR1 is GTSNPN and CDR2 is SVGIG in the germline V gene (reference sequence). CDR3 in amino acids: CAWRSPRSNQPQHF. Here the CDR3 DNA reads TGTGCCTGGAGGTCCCCCCGGAGCAATCAGCCCCAGCATTTT.

The chain carries TRBV28 and TRBJ1-5; D unclear. CDR3 length equals 13 residues. Germline lookup yields CDR1 MDHEN and CDR2 SYDVKM. Trimming removed 5 bases at V and 7 bases at J, with 12 bases between. CDR3 nucleotide sequence: TGTGCCAGCAGTCACGGGCCGAGGCAGCCCCAGCATTTT. It specifies CASSHGPRQPQHF.